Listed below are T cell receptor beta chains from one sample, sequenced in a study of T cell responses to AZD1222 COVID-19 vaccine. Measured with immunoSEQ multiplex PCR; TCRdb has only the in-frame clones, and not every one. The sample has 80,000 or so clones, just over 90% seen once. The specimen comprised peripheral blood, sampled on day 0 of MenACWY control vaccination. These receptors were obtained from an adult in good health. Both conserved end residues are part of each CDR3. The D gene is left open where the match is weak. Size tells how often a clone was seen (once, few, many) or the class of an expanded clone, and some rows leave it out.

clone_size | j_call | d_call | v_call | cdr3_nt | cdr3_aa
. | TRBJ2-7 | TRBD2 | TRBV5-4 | TGTGCCAGCAGCTTGGACTGGCAGCGGGAGGTAAACGAGCAGTACTTC | CASSLDWQREVNEQYF
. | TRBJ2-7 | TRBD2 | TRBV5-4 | TGTGCCAGCAGCGGTAGCGGGAGCTCCTACGAGCAGTACTTC | CASSGSGSSYEQYF
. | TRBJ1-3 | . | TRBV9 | TGTGCCAGCAGCGTGGACAGCTCTGGAAACACCATATATTTT | CASSVDSSGNTIYF
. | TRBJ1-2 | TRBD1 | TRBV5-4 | TGTGCCAGCAGCTGGGACAGAACCTATGGCTACACCTTC | CASSWDRTYGYTF
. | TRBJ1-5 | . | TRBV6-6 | TGTGCCACGCAAGATAAACAGGGCAATCAGCCCCAGCATTTT | CATQDKQGNQPQHF
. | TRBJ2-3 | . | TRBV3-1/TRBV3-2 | TGTGCCAGCAGCCAGAAAGGAGCAGATACGCAGTATTTT | CASSQKGADTQYF
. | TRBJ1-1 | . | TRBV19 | TGTGCCAGTAGTATGGCTGATTTAGGGCAGTCCACTGAAGCTTTCTTT | CASSMADLGQSTEAFF
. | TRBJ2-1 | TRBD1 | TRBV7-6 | TGTGCCAGCAGCCCTACGACAGGGGACCTCTACAATGAGCAGTTCTTC | CASSPTTGDLYNEQFF
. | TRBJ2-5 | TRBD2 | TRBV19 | TGTGCCAGTAGTATCGCCCCCGGGGGGGGAGAGACCCAGTACTTC | CASSIAPGGGETQYF
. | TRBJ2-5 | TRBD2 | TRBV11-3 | TGTGCCAGCAGCTTGGGGGGGGGTTCCGAGACCCAGTACTTC | CASSLGGGSETQYF
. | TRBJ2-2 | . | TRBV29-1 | TGCAGCGTTGAAGATCTCAAGGAGACCGGGGAGCTGTTTTTT | CSVEDLKETGELFF
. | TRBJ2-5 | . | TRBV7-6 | TGTGCCAGCAGCCCCGGTTTTTTGGCCCAGTACTTC | CASSPGFLAQYF
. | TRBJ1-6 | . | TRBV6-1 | TGTGCCAGCAGTGAACTAGGGCTCCCGGGAAGTTCACCCCTCCACTTT | CASSELGLPGSSPLHF
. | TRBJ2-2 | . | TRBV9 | TGTGCCAGCAGCGAGGACGCCGGGGAGCTGTTTTTT | CASSEDAGELFF
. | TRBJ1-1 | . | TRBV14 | TGTGCCAGCAGCCAAGAGACAGGGAACACTGAAGCTTTCTTT | CASSQETGNTEAFF
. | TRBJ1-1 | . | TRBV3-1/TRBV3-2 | TGTGCCAGCAGCCTCTGGATGAACACTGAAGCTTTCTTT | CASSLWMNTEAFF
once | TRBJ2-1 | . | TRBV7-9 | TGTGCCAGCAGCCCACGGACAACGGAGAATGAGCAGTTCTTC | CASSPRTTENEQFF
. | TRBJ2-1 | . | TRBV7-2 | TGTGCCAGCAGCTTAGGCCCCCAGGGATCAAATGAGCAGTTCTTC | CASSLGPQGSNEQFF
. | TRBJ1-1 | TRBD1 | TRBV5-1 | TGCGCCAGCAGCTCGACAGGGACAAACACTGAAGCTTTCTTT | CASSSTGTNTEAFF
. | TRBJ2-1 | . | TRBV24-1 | TGTGCCACCAGTATTCGAGGAGGCCAATCGGAGCAGTTCTTC | CATSIRGGQSEQFF
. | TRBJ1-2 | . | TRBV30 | TGTGCCTGGAGTGCCGGGAGCTATGGCTACACCTTC | CAWSAGSYGYTF
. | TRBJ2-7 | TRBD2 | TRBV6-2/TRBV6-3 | TGTGCCAGCAGTCGAGCGGGGACGCTCTACGAGCAGTACTTC | CASSRAGTLYEQYF
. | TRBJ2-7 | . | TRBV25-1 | TGTGCCAGCAGTGAATCGCGGTTAACCGGGACCCAATACGAGCAGTACTTC | CASSESRLTGTQYEQYF
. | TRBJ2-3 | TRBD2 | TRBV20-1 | TGCAGTGCTAGTTGGGCTAGCGGAGTCACAGATACGCAGTATTTT | CSASWASGVTDTQYF
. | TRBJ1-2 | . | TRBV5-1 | TGCGCCAGCAGCCCCCGGGCGGGGTATGGCTACACCTTC | CASSPRAGYGYTF
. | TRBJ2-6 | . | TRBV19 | TGTGCCAGTAGTTCTGGGGCCAACGTCCTGACTTTC | CASSSGANVLTF
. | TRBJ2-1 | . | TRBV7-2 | TGTGCCAGCAGCTCAGCGGTGAGGAATGAGCAGTTCTTC | CASSSAVRNEQFF
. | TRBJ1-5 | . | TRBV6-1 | TGTGCCAGCAGGGAAGAGATTCGGCCCCAGCATTTT | CASREEIRPQHF
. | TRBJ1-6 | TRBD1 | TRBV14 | TGTGCCAGCAGCCAAGATCCCAGGGGGCGTTCACCCCTCCACTTT | CASSQDPRGRSPLHF
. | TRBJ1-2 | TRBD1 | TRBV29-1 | TGCAGCGTCCCGGGACAGGGTTATGGCTACACCTTC | CSVPGQGYGYTF
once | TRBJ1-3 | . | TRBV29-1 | TGCAGCGTTGTTTTAGGATCTGGAAACACCATATATTTT | CSVVLGSGNTIYF
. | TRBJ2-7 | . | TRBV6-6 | TGTGCCAGCAGTTACTCGGGTTCCGAGCAGTACTTC | CASSYSGSEQYF
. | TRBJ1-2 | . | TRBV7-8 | TGTGCCAGCAGCTTAGACAGGGCCAACTATGGCTACACCTTC | CASSLDRANYGYTF
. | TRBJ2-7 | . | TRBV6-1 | TGTGCCAGCAGTGAATTAAGGACAGACTCCTACGAGCAGTACTTC | CASSELRTDSYEQYF
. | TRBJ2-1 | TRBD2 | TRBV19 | TGTGCCAGTAGTATAGTGGTAGGGCTAGCGGGAAACAATGAGCAGTTCTTC | CASSIVVGLAGNNEQFF
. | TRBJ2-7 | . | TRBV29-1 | TGCAGCGTTGAAGGGAGGAAGGGGGTTTCCTACGAGCAGTACTTC | CSVEGRKGVSYEQYF
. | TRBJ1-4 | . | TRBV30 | TGTGCCTGGAGGGCAAGAGAGAATGAAAAACTGTTTTTT | CAWRARENEKLFF
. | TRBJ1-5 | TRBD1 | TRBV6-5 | TGTGCCATGAGAGGGGGCGCAGGGCAGCCCCAGCATTTT | CAMRGGAGQPQHF
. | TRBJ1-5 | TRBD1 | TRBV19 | TGTGCCAGTAGCCTTCTCAGGGACAGGGACAGTCAGCCCCAGCATTTT | CASSLLRDRDSQPQHF
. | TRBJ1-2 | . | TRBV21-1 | TGTGCCAGCAGGGGACAGGGGAATGGCTACACCTTC | CASRGQGNGYTF
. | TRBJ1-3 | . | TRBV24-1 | TGTGCCACCAGTGAGCCATGCGGGGGAGATAGAAACACCATATATTTT | CATSEPCGGDRNTIYF
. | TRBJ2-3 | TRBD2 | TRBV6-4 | TGTGCCAGCAGCCCACGCCGGACTAGCGGGAAGGATACGCAGTATTTT | CASSPRRTSGKDTQYF